The 25 T cell receptor beta chains in this list originate from one sample, sequenced in a study of blood T cells in healthy people across ages. Alongside a J-beta primer mix, a sample-barcoded 5' primer served in a second PCR lasting about 7 to 12 cycles. TCRdb re-called the 5' RACE reads through MiXCR, storing one row per CDR3 protein. The sample records over a million distinct CDR3 sequences, 59% being singletons. The sample comprised blood. The receptors were sampled from a man in his late teens or twenties in good health.

On this clonotype itself: Germline is not matched at one junction end, which may reflect a read error. The rearrangement joins TRBV6-5 to TRBJ2-3, with 10 bases that match TRBD2. The germline CDR1 and CDR2 sequences are MNHEY and SVGAGI. The CDR3 extends over 17 amino acids. The CDR3, as DNA: TGTGCCAGCTGTTACTCGAAGCGGGGGGGCTGGGCAGATACGCAGTATTTT. Its protein product is CASCYSKRGGWADTQYF.

This clonotype was seen a handful of times. The V and J genes are TRBV12-3 or TRBV12-4 and TRBJ2-7; possible D gene TRBD2, 5 bases. This CDR3 is built from 15 residues. Trimming removed 1 base at V and 2 bases at J, with 12 bases between. This chain's CDR3 is CASSLEGGGAYEQYF. For the CDR3, the DNA is TGTGCCAGCAGTTTAGAGGGTGGAGGTGCCTACGAGCAGTACTTC.

The gene calls are TRBV5-1 and TRBJ2-2, with unresolved D. Trimming stripped 4 bases from V and 4 bases from J, with 17 bases between. CDR1 is SGHRS and CDR2 is YFSETQ in the germline V gene. The CDR3 runs 16 residues. The chain's CDR3 is CASSLTDLGGTGELFF. The CDR3 DNA sequence: TGCGCCAGCAGCCTTACTGACCTGGGCGGCACCGGGGAGCTGTTTTTT.

The V call is TRBV6-2 or TRBV6-3, the J call TRBJ2-6; no firm D call. Trimming shortened V by 8 bases and J by 0 bases, and 11 bases separated the two germline ends. Per germline, CDR1 MNHEY and CDR2 SVGEGT. The length of the CDR3 is 15 residues. The CDR3 bases are TGTGCCAGCCTCAGAGATAACTCTGGGGCCAACGTCCTGACTTTC. Translating it yields CASLRDNSGANVLTF.

V and J are TRBV29-1 and TRBJ2-3; D gene ambiguous. V lost 3 bases and J lost 0, with 13 bases in between. Germline assignment: CDR1 SQVTM and CDR2 ANQGSEA. CDR3 length: 15 residues. The CDR3 is CSVDGGQASTDTQYF. In nucleotides, the CDR3 is TGCAGCGTTGACGGCGGTCAAGCAAGCACAGATACGCAGTATTTT.

This clonotype was detected only once. J is TRBJ2-5 and V is TRBV28, with 7 bases lining up with TRBD2. With V trimmed by 6 bases and J by 4 bases, 8 bases remained unmatched. The CDR3 totals 14 residues. Germline V CDR1 and CDR2: MDHEN, SYDVKM. The CDR3 region has the DNA TGTGCCAGCAGCCCTCTCGGACTAGTAGAGACCCAGTACTTC. As protein: CASSPLGLVETQYF.

The V gene is TRBV6-2 or TRBV6-3, the J gene TRBJ1-1, with a weak D call TRBD1 (5 bases). The V and J ends lost 2 bases and 10 bases respectively, with 14 bases between them. This CDR3 spans 13 amino acids. Germline CDR1 MNHEY, CDR2 SVGEGT. This CDR3 reads CASSYGAPGGAFF. The CDR3, as DNA: TGTGCCAGCAGTTACGGAGCACCGGGGGGAGCTTTCTTT.

The chain employs TRBV5-1 and TRBJ1-5, with D possibly matching TRBD1 (6 bases). The V gene lost 1 base and the J gene lost 1 base, with 12 bases spanning the gap. Germline assignment: CDR1 SGHRS and CDR2 YFSETQ. The CDR3 runs 16 residues. DNA of the CDR3: TGCGCCAGCAGCTTGACCGGGACACCCAGCAATCAGCCCCAGCATTTT. Protein product: CASSLTGTPSNQPQHF. The variable domain in full, with the rest retrieved from reference TRBV5-1 and TRBJ1-5, is KAGVTQTPRYLIKTRGQQVTLSCSPISGHRSVSWYQQTPGQGLQFLFEYFSETQRNKGNFPGRFSGRQFSNSRSEMNVSTLELGDSALYLCASSLTGTPSNQPQHFGDGTRLSIL.

In its sample, this clonotype was seen a few times. The rearrangement uses TRBV4-1 and TRBJ2-7; D is unresolved. CDR3 length equals 14 residues. The V and J ends lost 1 base and 2 bases respectively, with 9 bases between them. The V gene's germline CDR1 is MGHRA and CDR2 YSYEKL. CDR3 amino acids: CASSQGGIPYEQYF. Written as DNA, the CDR3 is TGCGCCAGCAGCCAAGGGGGAATACCCTACGAGCAGTACTTC.

The chain has TRBV4-2 and TRBJ2-5; perhaps TRBD1 as D (5 bases). The closer fit of TRBJ2-7 to the DNA end suggests the J call may be wrong. Per germline, CDR1 LGHNA and CDR2 YNFKEQ. The CDR3 has 13 amino acids. The CDR3 sequence: CASSQDRAIEQYF. The CDR3 nucleotides are TGTGCCAGCAGCCAAGACAGGGCCATCGAGCAGTACTTC.

The V and J genes are TRBV7-2 and TRBJ2-1; 9 bases are shared with TRBD2. The CDR3 is 15 residues long. The V gene end was trimmed by 1 base and the J gene end by 9 bases; junction bases not matched to a gene: 7. Germline CDR1 is SGHTA and CDR2 is FQGNSA. Here the CDR3 reads CASSLGSSGGSEQFF. The CDR3 DNA reads as TGTGCCAGCAGCTTAGGCAGTAGCGGGGGAAGTGAGCAGTTCTTC.

The chain uses TRBV4-1 and TRBJ1-4; D is unclear. CDR3 length: 16 residues. Germline loops: CDR1 MGHRA, CDR2 YSYEKL. The V and J ends lost 4 bases and 0 bases respectively, with 12 bases between them. CDR3 residues: CASSLIRPATNEKLFF. CDR3 in DNA: TGCGCCAGCAGCCTCATTCGGCCGGCAACTAATGAAAAACTGTTTTTT.

The chain is built from TRBV20-1 and TRBJ2-1; TRBD2 matches 10 bases. This CDR3 spans 15 amino acids. V lost 2 bases, J lost 4 bases, and 5 bases stayed unmatched. Per germline, CDR1 DFQATT and CDR2 SNEGSKA (reference sequence). The CDR3 reads CSARKAGGRYNEQFF. The CDR3 region has the DNA TGCAGTGCTAGAAAAGCGGGGGGGCGGTACAATGAGCAGTTCTTC.

The V call is TRBV20-1, the J call TRBJ2-7, with D tentatively TRBD1 (6 bases). Germline V gives CDR1 DFQATT, CDR2 SNEGSKA (reference sequence). The V end lost 4 bases, the J end lost 3 bases, and 10 bases lay between the germline ends. The CDR3 has 12 residues. CDR3 amino acids: CSATNRDYEQYF. CDR3 DNA sequence: TGCAGTGCTACGAACAGGGACTACGAGCAGTACTTC.

This clonotype was seen a few times. The gene calls are TRBV4-1 and TRBJ2-7; D remains ambiguous. This CDR3 has 13 amino acids. CDR1 and CDR2 from the germline V gene are MGHRA and YSYEKL. V lost 0 bases to trimming and J lost 2 bases, with 5 bases between them. CDR3 residues: CASSQEVPYEQYF. CDR3 bases: TGCGCCAGCAGCCAAGAAGTCCCCTACGAGCAGTACTTC.

The J gene is TRBJ2-1, the V gene TRBV7-9; D might be TRBD1 (5 bases). The germline V gene encodes CDR1 SEHNR and CDR2 FQNEAQ (reference sequence). This CDR3 is built from 14 residues. Trimming took off 10 bases at V and 5 bases at J, with 18 bases between the two ends. The CDR3 sequence is CAIELARAHNEQFF. The CDR3 DNA sequence: TGTGCCATTGAGCTTGCCAGGGCACACAATGAGCAGTTCTTC.

The chain recombines TRBV25-1 with TRBJ2-5; no firm D call. The CDR3 is 14 amino acids. The germline gives CDR1 MGHDK, CDR2 SYGVNS. Deletions cut 1 base from V and 5 bases from J, with 11 bases between. The CDR3 loop is CASSEFRLPETQYF. The DNA of the CDR3 is TGTGCCAGCAGTGAATTTCGGTTACCCGAGACCCAGTACTTC. Combining the CDR3 with reference TRBV25-1 and TRBJ2-5 gives the whole variable domain EADIYQTPRYLVIGTGKKITLECSQTMGHDKMYWYQQDPGMELHLIHYSYGVNSTEKGDLSSESTVSRIRTEHFPLTLESARPSHTSQYLCASSEFRLPETQYFGPGTRLLVL.

The rearrangement joins TRBV14 to TRBJ2-1, with D uncertain. The V and J ends lost 1 base and 6 bases respectively, with 7 bases between them. Looked up from germline, CDR1 is SGHDN and CDR2 is FVKESK. The CDR3 contains 13 residues. The CDR3 sequence: CASSQAPPNEQFF. CDR3 in DNA: TGTGCCAGCAGCCAAGCCCCCCCCAATGAGCAGTTCTTC.

The chain links TRBV7-2 to TRBJ2-2; D gene uncertain. The CDR3 runs 15 residues. V dropped 5 bases and J dropped 6 bases, with 16 bases sitting between them. Germline lookup yields CDR1 SGHTA and CDR2 FQGNSA. DNA for the CDR3: TGTGCCAGCAGCCAAACGTCCCAGCCCGCCGGGGAGCTGTTTTTT. Its protein is CASSQTSQPAGELFF. The full variable domain, completed using reference TRBV7-2 and TRBJ2-2, is GAGVSQSPSNKVTEKGKDVELRCDPISGHTALYWYRQSLGQGLEFLIYFQGNSAPDKSGLPSDRFSAERTGGSVSTLTIQRTQQEDSAVYLCASSQTSQPAGELFFGEGSRLTVL.

The chain couples TRBV4-1 to TRBJ1-4; TRBD1 might be the D (5 bases). V shed 6 bases and J shed 8 bases, with 16 bases lying between them. The CDR3 consists of 14 residues. Germline V gene lookup returns CDR1 MGHRA and CDR2 YSYEKL. CDR3 sequence (DNA): TGCGCCAGCAGTAAGGCGGGGGTAGTGGAAAAACTGTTTTTT. Amino acids: CASSKAGVVEKLFF.

The V and J genes are TRBV21-1 and TRBJ2-5; TRBD1, as called in the table, went unchecked against the DNA. The DNA end is more similar to TRBJ2-7, so the J call may be wrong. TRBV21-1 counts as a pseudogene. The CDR3 length is 15 residues. DNA of the CDR3: TGTGCCAGCAGCCTTCCGGACAGGGGGCCGGGCGAGCAGTACTTC. Amino acid sequence: CASSLPDRGPGEQYF.

Comment on this clonotype: One end of the junction is discordant with germline, which a read error may explain. CDR3 sequence reads: CSVGLRLAAQKSTDTQYF. The CDR3 DNA sequence: TGCAGCGTTGGTTTGAGACTAGCGGCTCAAAAAAGCACGGATACGCAGTATTTT. V usage is TRBV29-1 and J usage is TRBJ2-3; 9 positions match TRBD2. Germline lookup yields CDR1 SQVTM and CDR2 ANQGSEA. CDR3 size: 18 residues.

This chain joins TRBV29-1 and TRBJ2-3; 13 bases are a match to TRBD2. The V gene's germline CDR1 is SQVTM and CDR2 ANQGSEA. The CDR3 is 16 amino acids. Unmatched junction bases numbered 12, after V lost 8 bases and J lost 4 bases. CDR3 sequence reads: CSPWTSGRGGADTQYF. CDR3 DNA: TGCAGCCCTTGGACTAGCGGGAGAGGGGGGGCAGATACGCAGTATTTT.

V gene TRBV27 combines with J gene TRBJ2-1; D call uncertain. Germline V gives CDR1 MNHEY, CDR2 SMNVEV (reference sequence). V dropped 3 bases and J dropped 7 bases, with 16 bases sitting between them. The CDR3 is made up of 15 amino acids. The CDR3 loop is CASSFVAHPLNEQFF. The CDR3 DNA sequence: TGTGCCAGCAGTTTTGTGGCACACCCCCTAAATGAGCAGTTCTTC.

The sample holds a few counts of this clonotype. This sequence joins TRBV9 and TRBJ2-1, with D perhaps matching TRBD2 (6 bases). Trimming cost V 4 bases and J 0 bases, with 14 bases left between them. Germline CDR1 is SGDLS and CDR2 is YYNGEE. CDR3 size: 16 residues. The chain's CDR3 is CASSTSGGSSYNEQFF. CDR3 sequence (DNA): TGTGCCAGCAGCACGTCCGGGGGTAGCTCCTACAATGAGCAGTTCTTC. The full variable domain, completed using reference TRBV9 and TRBJ2-1, is DSGVTQTPKHLITATGQRVTLRCSPRSGDLSVYWYQQSLDQGLQFLIQYYNGEERAKGNILERFSAQQFPDLHSELNLSSLELGDSALYFCASSTSGGSSYNEQFFGPGTRLTVL.